Within the sample, the clone carrying this T cell receptor beta chain is medium-sized. Its antigen is undetermined. This entry is derived from a study of neoadjuvant anti-PD-1 for oral cavity cancer. Study-wide context: Around day 43, patients without progression received a fourth nivolumab dose before surgery.

V lost 3 bases and J lost 4, with 9 bases in between. Looked up from germline, CDR1 is SNHLY and CDR2 is FYNNEI. The CDR3 sequence is 13 residues long. Study-wide results and caveats: Post-treatment tumors with larger preexisting clones showed more shrinkage.

Time point: after neoadjuvant nivolumab, at surgical resection. Patients had HPV-negative, locally advanced oral cavity squamous cell carcinoma. Two replicates per tumor sample, mostly from approximately 4.5 ug of genomic DNA. The table came from immunoSEQ multiplex PCR; TCRdb's copy has only in-frame clones and leaves some out. The repertoire includes approximately 16,000 clones, 35% to 40% of them detected once, and 39% sits in the top ten. The sequences come from tumor tissue, collected after nivolumab (anti-PD-1) treatment. The origin of this receptor is a person between 40 and 79 years old with oral cavity squamous cell carcinoma. The chain couples TRBV2 to TRBJ1-2, with TRBD1 as a possible D gene (5 bases). The CDR3 bases are TGTGCCAGCAGTGACAACAGGTTCTATGGCTACACCTTC. Translation: CASSDNRFYGYTF.